This T cell receptor (beta chain) is drawn from a study of Tregs in tolerant kidney transplant recipients (dated by TCRdb to the late 2010s). Study-level background: Related donors were used in the transplants with nonmyeloablative bone marrow transplantation, and mixed chimerism was transient in the human trials. Before combined kidney and bone marrow transplantation, this study identified donor-specific regulatory T cells using TCRbeta sequencing and then followed those same cells after transplant. Beyond this particular receptor, the publication reports: Donor-specific Treg expansion was found to exceed global Treg expansion in tolerant patients, suggesting antigen-driven rather than nonspecific expansion. For some patients the PCR primers changed over time, which made it impossible to compare the samples from those patients at the nucleotide level. Expanding Tregs with activated donor B cells appeared to identify the most biologically relevant and donor-specific TCRbeta repertoire. Because the study included only a small number of patients, the results must be confirmed in larger populations and under other immunosuppression protocols. Biological reproducibility was not directly addressed, though technical replication error appeared minimal.

For TCRbeta CDR3 sequencing, genomic DNA was extracted from sorted cells using the QIAGEN DNeasy Blood and Tissue Kit. High-throughput TCRbeta CDR3 sequencing was carried out commercially through immunoSEQ, with PCR amplification with bias correction and internal controls included. In the source study's methods: A unique productive TCRbeta sequence was defined by the CDR3 nucleotide sequence when primers matched, and otherwise by the CDR3 amino acid sequence together with the Vbeta and Jbeta genes. As a correction for sorting error, sequences shared between sorted populations at a frequency ratio of 2:1 or less were discarded, and the remaining shared sequences were assigned to the higher population. Sequences were defined as donor-reactive when expanded at least 5-fold in CFSE-low cells versus unstimulated cells and present at a frequency of at least 0.01% in CFSE-low cells. Repertoire divergence was quantified by Jensen-Shannon divergence calculated from the top 100 TCRbeta sequences ranked by frequency. For samples with multiple sequencing runs, sorting error was corrected in each run separately before the runs were combined. TCRdb stores this immuneACCESS table with in-frame sequences only. Part of the clones is absent; in the studies checked, under half of the shortfall reflects unresolved V genes, and no reason is known for the rest. V and J calls and clone size are given by that table; D and trimming were obtained from the DNA. This sample's table contains tens of thousands of clones. The top ten clonotypes cover about 0.83% of the sample.

The time point label, read with the paper, signifies: blood sample drawn before combined kidney and bone marrow transplant. Thawed PBMCs were FACS-sorted into unstimulated Tregs (CD4+CD25+CD127-), CD4+ non-Tregs (CD4+CD25-), CD4 cells and CD8 cells. The patients were a few recipients of combined kidney and bone marrow transplants from the ITN036ST trial, and samples were available only for these trial subjects. Healthy control blood was separated into PBMCs by Ficoll density gradient and cryopreserved, and patient PBMCs were collected both before and after transplant. Ends trimmed: V by 9 bases, J by 0 bases; bases unmatched to a gene: 11. The CDR3, from cysteine to phenylalanine, totals 16 residues. The DNA shown is the part of the CDR3 that was read: 39 bases, in frame from base 1. Reading the germline V gene gives CDR1 SNHLY and CDR2 FYNNEI. Details on this clone: Its antigen remains undetermined. The read ends 3 residues before the CDR3 terminus; that terminus is restored from the germline J gene.

The chain employs TRBV2 and TRBJ2-3; 8 nucleotides in the junction match TRBD2. The TCR originated in a human donor who received a combined kidney and bone marrow transplant. The source was CD4+ T cells from blood, collected before the transplant. The CDR3 is CASRDWAGGSTDTQYF. The sequenced CDR3 bases are TGTGCCAGTAGGGACTGGGCGGGAGGAAGCACAGATACG. Supplemented by the reference TRBV2 and TRBJ2-3 proteins around the CDR3, the complete variable domain is EPEVTQTPSHQVTQMGQEVILRCVPISNHLYFYWYRQILGQKVEFLVSFYNNEISEKSEIFDDQFSVERPDGSNFTLKIRSTKLEDSAMYFCASRDWAGGSTDTQYFGPGTRLTVL.